A single count supports the clone carrying this T cell receptor beta chain. Its antigen is still unknown. Profiling relied on immunoSEQ multiplex PCR, and the TCRdb table lists in-frame clones only, not all of them. The sample has 55,000 to 65,000 clones; about 85% are singletons. The source of the sample is a study of OX40 agonist ivuxolimab in advanced cancers. Study-level information: Prior therapy, whether anti-PD-1, anti-PD-L1 or anti-CTLA-4, was allowed, and approximately 37% had some. The study, taken as a whole, reports: Antigen targets of the expanded peripheral T cells went undetermined. Several nonresponders also turned out to have low normalized T-cell clonal expansion.

A history of autoimmune disease or systemic immunosuppression excluded patients. The sequence came from an adult with an advanced solid tumor such as melanoma, head and neck, liver or kidney cancer. Sample: CD4+ or CD8+ T cells sorted from blood, taken in a trial of the OX40 agonist ivuxolimab.

Here the CDR3 reads CASSQGTSRFTDTQYF. The CDR3 coding sequence is TGTGCCAGCAGCCAGGGGACGTCCCGGTTCACAGATACGCAGTATTTT. The V gene is TRBV9, the J gene TRBJ2-3; D is perhaps TRBD1 (6 bases). The CDR3 covers 16 residues. Trimming removed 4 bases from V and 2 bases from J, with 17 bases in between. Germline V gives CDR1 SGDLS, CDR2 YYNGEE.